This T cell receptor beta chain was captured by sequencing in a study of neurological immune-mediated disorders. Findings of the study overall: In HTLV-1-associated myelopathy, TCR clonal expansion was greatest, whereas multiple sclerosis had the least, falling below healthy controls.

The making of cDNA relied on 5'RACE with 10-nucleotide random UMIs. TCRdb processed the 5' RACE reads anew with MiXCR; each CDR3 protein has one entry. The data show roughly 88,000 distinct CDR3 sequences, roughly 3.2% seen once. Ten or more counts support this clonotype. The antigen is not known. V dropped 0 bases and J dropped 2 bases, with 6 bases sitting between them. CDR1 and CDR2 from the germline V gene are SGHRS and YFSETQ. The CDR3 is made up of 14 amino acids. Libraries used 2 million unsorted PBMCs kept frozen in RNAlater. This receptor was obtained from a woman aged 45-59 years with multiple sclerosis. The sequencing input was PBMCs. The rearrangement links TRBV5-1 to TRBJ1-3; D is ambiguous. The CDR3 DNA reads as TGCGCCAGCAGCTTGGGCCCGACTGGAAACACCATATATTTT. Translating gives CASSLGPTGNTIYF.